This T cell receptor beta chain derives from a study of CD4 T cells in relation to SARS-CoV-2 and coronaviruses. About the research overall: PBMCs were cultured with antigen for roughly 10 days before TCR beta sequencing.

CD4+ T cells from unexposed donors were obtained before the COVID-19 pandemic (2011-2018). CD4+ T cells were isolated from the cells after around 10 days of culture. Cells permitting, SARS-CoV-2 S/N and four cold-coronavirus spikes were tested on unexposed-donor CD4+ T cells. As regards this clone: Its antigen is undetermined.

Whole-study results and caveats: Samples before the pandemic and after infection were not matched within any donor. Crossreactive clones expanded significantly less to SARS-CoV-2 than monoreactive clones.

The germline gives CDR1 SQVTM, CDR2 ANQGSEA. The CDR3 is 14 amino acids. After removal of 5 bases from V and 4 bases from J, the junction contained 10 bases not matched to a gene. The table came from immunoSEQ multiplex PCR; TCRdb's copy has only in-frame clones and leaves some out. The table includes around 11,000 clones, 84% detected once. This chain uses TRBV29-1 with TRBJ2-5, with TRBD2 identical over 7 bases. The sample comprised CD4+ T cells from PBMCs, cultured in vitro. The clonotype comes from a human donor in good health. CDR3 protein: CSVLAGEVGETQYF. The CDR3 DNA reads TGCAGCGTTCTCGCGGGGGAGGTAGGAGAGACCCAGTACTTC. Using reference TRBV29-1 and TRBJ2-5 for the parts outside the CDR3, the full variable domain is SAVISQKPSRDICQRGTSLTIQCQVDSQVTMMFWYRQQPGQSLTLIATANQGSEATYESGFVIDKFPISRPNLTFSTLTVSNMSPEDSSIYLCSVLAGEVGETQYFGPGTRLLVL.